The source of this TCR beta chain is a study of OX40 agonist ivuxolimab in advanced cancers. Findings and limits, study-wide: At 0.1 to 3.0 mg/kg and by week 6, clonal expansion occurred in CD4+ and CD8+ blood T cells.

Generated by immunoSEQ multiplex PCR, the TCRdb table keeps only in-frame clones and is missing some. Of around 67,000 clones detected, 70% to 90% appear once; the ten largest clones hold approximately 1.3%. Points on this clone: Antigen unknown.

V shed 1 base and J 5 bases; nucleotides not matched to a gene: 7. The CDR3 sequence is 16 residues long. CDR1 and CDR2 from the germline V gene are SGHTA and FQGNSA. V usage is TRBV7-2 and J usage is TRBJ2-3; 9 bases are a match to TRBD2. The sequencing used CD4+ or CD8+ T cells sorted from blood, collected in a trial of the OX40 agonist ivuxolimab. This clonotype originated in an adult with an advanced solid tumor such as melanoma, head and neck, liver or kidney cancer. For the CDR3, the DNA is TGTGCCAGCAGCTTAGTCGGCGGGAGGGCCGGAGATACGCAGTATTTT. Residues: CASSLVGGRAGDTQYF.